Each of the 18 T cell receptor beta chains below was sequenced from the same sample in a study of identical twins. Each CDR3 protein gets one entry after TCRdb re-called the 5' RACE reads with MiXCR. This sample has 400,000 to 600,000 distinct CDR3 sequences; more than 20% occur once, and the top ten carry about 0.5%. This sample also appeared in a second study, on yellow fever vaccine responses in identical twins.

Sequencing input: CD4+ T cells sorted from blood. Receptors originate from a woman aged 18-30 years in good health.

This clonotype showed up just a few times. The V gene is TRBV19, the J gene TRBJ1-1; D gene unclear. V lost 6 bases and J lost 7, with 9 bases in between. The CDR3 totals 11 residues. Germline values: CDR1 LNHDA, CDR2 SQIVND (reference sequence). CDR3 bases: TGTGCCAGTAGCCTGATAGGTGAAGCTTTCTTT. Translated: CASSLIGEAFF. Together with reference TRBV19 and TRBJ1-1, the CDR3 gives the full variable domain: DGGITQSPKYLFRKEGQNVTLSCEQNLNHDAMYWYRQDPGQGLRLIYYSQIVNDFQKGDIAEGYSVSREKKESFPLTVTSAQKNPTAFYLCASSLIGEAFFGQGTRLTVV.

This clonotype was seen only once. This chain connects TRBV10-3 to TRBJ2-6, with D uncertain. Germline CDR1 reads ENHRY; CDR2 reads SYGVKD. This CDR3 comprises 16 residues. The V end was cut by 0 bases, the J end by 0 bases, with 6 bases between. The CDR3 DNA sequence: TGTGCCATCAGTGAGTCGGCGGCCTCTGGGGCCAACGTCCTGACTTTC. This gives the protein CAISESAASGANVLTF.

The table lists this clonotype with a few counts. CDR3 residues: CSARDDSFSGNTIYF. CDR3 coding DNA: TGCAGTGCTAGAGACGACAGTTTCTCTGGAAACACCATATATTTT. The chain is built from TRBV20-1 and TRBJ1-3; TRBD1 is a possible D gene (5 bases). The ends were cut back, 0 bases at V and 0 bases at J, with 9 bases in the middle. The CDR3 is made up of 15 amino acids. Germline assignment: CDR1 DFQATT and CDR2 SNEGSKA (reference sequence).

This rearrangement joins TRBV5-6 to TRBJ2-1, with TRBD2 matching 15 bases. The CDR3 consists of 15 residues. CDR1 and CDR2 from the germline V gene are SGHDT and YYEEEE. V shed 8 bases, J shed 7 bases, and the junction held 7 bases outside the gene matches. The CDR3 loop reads CASKAGTSGRNEQFF. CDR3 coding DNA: TGTGCCAGTAAGGCCGGGACTAGCGGGAGGAATGAGCAGTTCTTC.

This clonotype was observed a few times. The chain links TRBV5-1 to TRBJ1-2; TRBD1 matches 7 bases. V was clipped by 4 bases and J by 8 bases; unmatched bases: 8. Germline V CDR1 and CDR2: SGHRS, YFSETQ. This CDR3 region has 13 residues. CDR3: CASSHPTGEGYTF. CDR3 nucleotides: TGCGCCAGCAGCCACCCAACAGGGGAGGGCTACACCTTC.

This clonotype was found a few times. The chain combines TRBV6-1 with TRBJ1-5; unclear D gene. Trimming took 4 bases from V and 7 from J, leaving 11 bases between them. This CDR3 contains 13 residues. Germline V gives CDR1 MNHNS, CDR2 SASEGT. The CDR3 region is CASSGTRLQPQHF. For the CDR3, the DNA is TGTGCCAGCAGTGGGACGAGGCTCCAGCCCCAGCATTTT.

The CDR3 here is CSVDTFTGELFF. For the CDR3, the DNA is TGCAGCGTTGACACCTTCACCGGGGAGCTGTTTTTT. The chain employs TRBV29-1 and TRBJ2-2; D gene ambiguous. V was trimmed by 3 bases and J by 4 bases, leaving 6 bases between them. The germline gives CDR1 SQVTM, CDR2 ANQGSEA. The CDR3 runs 12 residues.

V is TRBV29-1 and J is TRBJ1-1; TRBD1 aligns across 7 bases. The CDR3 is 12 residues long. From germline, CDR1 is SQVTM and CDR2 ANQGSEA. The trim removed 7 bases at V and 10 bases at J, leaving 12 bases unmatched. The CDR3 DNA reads TGCAGCGGGGGACAGACGGAAAGGCGAGCTTTCTTT. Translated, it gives CSGGQTERRAFF.

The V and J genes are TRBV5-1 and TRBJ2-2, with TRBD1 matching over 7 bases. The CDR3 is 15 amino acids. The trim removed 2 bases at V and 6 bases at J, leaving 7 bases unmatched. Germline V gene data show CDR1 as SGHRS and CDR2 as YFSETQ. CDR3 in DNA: TGCGCCAGCAGCTTATCCCCGACAGGGCCCGGGGAGCTGTTTTTT. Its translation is CASSLSPTGPGELFF. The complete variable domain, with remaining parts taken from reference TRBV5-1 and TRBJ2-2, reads KAGVTQTPRYLIKTRGQQVTLSCSPISGHRSVSWYQQTPGQGLQFLFEYFSETQRNKGNFPGRFSGRQFSNSRSEMNVSTLELGDSALYLCASSLSPTGPGELFFGEGSRLTVL.

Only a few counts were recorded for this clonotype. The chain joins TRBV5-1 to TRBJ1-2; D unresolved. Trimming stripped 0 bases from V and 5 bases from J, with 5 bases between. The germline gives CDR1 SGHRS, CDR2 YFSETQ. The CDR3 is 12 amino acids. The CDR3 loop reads CASSLEQYGYTF. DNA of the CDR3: TGCGCCAGCAGCTTGGAGCAGTATGGCTACACCTTC.

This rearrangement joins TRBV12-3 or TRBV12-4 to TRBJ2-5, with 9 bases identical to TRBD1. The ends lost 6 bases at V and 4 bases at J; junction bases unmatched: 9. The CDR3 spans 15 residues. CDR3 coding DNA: TGTGCCAGCAGCCCCCACAGGGGGCGGAGAGAGACCCAGTACTTC. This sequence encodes CASSPHRGRRETQYF.

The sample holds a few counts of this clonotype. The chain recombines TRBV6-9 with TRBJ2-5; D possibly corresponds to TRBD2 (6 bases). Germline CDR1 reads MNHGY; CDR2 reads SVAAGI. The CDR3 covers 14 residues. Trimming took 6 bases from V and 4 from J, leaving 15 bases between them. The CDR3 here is CASRSLAALETQYF. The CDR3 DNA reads TGTGCCAGCAGGTCGTTAGCGGCCCTAGAGACCCAGTACTTC.

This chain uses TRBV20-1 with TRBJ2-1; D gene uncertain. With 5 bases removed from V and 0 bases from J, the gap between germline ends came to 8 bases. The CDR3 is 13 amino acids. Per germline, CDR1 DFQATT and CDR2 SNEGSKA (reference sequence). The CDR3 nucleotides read TGCAGTGCTCTCGCAAGCTCCTACAATGAGCAGTTCTTC. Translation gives CSALASSYNEQFF.

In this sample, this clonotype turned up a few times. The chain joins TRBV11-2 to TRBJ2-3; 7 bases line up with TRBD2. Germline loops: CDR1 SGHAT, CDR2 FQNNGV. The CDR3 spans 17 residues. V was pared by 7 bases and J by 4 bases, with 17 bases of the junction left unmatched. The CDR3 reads CASTAKLGGSWADTQYF. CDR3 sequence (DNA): TGTGCCAGCACAGCTAAACTGGGGGGGTCCTGGGCAGATACGCAGTATTTT.

The CDR3 DNA reads TGTGCCAGCAGTGAAGGGGTAGCCAATCAGCCCCAGCATTTT. Amino acid sequence: CASSEGVANQPQHF. The V call is TRBV2, the J call TRBJ1-5; D is unclear. The CDR3 is 14 residues long. The V and J ends lost 1 base and 3 bases respectively, with 7 bases between them. Per the germline V gene, CDR1 is SNHLY and CDR2 is FYNNEI.

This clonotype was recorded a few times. CDR3 bases: TGTGCCATCAGTGATGTGGGGGGGACAGATACGCAGTATTTT. Residues: CAISDVGGTDTQYF. V and J are TRBV10-3 and TRBJ2-3; 7 nucleotides agree with TRBD2. The V gene's germline CDR1 is ENHRY and CDR2 SYGVKD. Trimming cost V 3 bases and J 3 bases; bases outside gene matches: 3. The CDR3 extends over 14 amino acids.

In DNA, the CDR3 is TGCGCCAGCAGCCAAGATCCTAGCGGGACCTATGAGCAGTTCTTC. It yields the protein CASSQDPSGTYEQFF. V usage is TRBV4-1 and J usage is TRBJ2-1; 9 bases align to TRBD2. The germline V gene has CDR1 MGHRA and CDR2 YSYEKL. With 0 bases clipped from V and 8 bases from J, the junction kept 5 bases outside the gene matches. This CDR3 region has 15 residues.

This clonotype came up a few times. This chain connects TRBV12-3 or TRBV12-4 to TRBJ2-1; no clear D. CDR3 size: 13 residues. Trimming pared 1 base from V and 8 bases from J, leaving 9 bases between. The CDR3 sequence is CASSLGSSYEQFF. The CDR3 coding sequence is TGTGCCAGCAGTTTAGGGAGCTCTTATGAGCAGTTCTTC.